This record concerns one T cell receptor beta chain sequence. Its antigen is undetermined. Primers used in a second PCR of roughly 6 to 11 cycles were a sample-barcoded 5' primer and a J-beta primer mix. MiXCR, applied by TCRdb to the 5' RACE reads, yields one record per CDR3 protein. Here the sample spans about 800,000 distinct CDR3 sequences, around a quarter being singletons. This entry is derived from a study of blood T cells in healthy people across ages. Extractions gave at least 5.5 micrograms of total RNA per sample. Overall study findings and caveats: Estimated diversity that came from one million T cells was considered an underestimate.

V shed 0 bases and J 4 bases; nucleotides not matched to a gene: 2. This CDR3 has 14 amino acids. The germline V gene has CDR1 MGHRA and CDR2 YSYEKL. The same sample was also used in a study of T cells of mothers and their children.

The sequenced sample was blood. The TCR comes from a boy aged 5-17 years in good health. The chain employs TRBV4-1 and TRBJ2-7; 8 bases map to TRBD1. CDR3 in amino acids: CASSQEGTGYEQYF. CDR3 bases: TGCGCCAGCAGCCAAGAGGGGACAGGATACGAGCAGTACTTC.